One sample yielded the 22 T cell receptor beta chains listed below, sequenced in a study of T cell changes during pregnancy in multiple sclerosis. TCRdb's table, derived via immunoSEQ multiplex PCR, lists solely in-frame clones and lacks some. Found here are some 38,000 clones, 90% of them singletons; the top ten hold roughly 0.55%. The sample was CD4+ T cells from peripheral blood mononuclear cells, taken in the second trimester of pregnancy. These receptors originate from a female donor with multiple sclerosis, enrolled in a pregnancy study.

The chain has TRBV19 and TRBJ2-1; 12 positions match TRBD2. This CDR3 spans 17 amino acids. Per the germline V gene, CDR1 is LNHDA and CDR2 is SQIVND (reference sequence). J gave up 0 bases and V 7 bases, and 7 bases lay outside the gene matches. CDR3 DNA sequence: TGTGCCAGTAAGCGACTAGCGGGAGCTGGCTCCTACAATGAGCAGTTCTTC. Translating it yields CASKRLAGAGSYNEQFF.

The chain joins TRBV7-6 to TRBJ1-4; TRBD1 aligns across 7 bases. From germline, CDR1 is SGHVS and CDR2 FNYEAQ. The CDR3 runs to 15 residues. J was trimmed by 2 bases and V by 5 bases; bases with no gene match: 5. The CDR3 sequence is CASSLQTGTNEKLFF. The CDR3 DNA sequence: TGTGCCAGCAGCCTTCAGACAGGGACTAATGAAAAACTGTTTTTT. Drawing the rest from reference TRBV7-6 and TRBJ1-4, the complete variable domain is GAGVSQSPRYKVTKRGQDVALRCDPISGHVSLYWYRQALGQGPEFLTYFNYEAQQDKSGLPNDRFSAERPEGSISTLTIQRTEQRDSAMYRCASSLQTGTNEKLFFGSGTQLSVL.

The V gene is TRBV28, the J gene TRBJ2-3; D possibly corresponds to TRBD1 (7 bases). The CDR3 is 15 residues long. Looked up from germline, CDR1 is MDHEN and CDR2 is SYDVKM. Deletions cut 4 bases from V and 6 bases from J, with 17 bases between. CDR3 in DNA: TGTGCCAGCAGTTCCCGACAGGGAGGTCGTGATACGCAGTATTTT. Its translation: CASSSRQGGRDTQYF.

This clone is classed as medium-sized. The chain has TRBV28 and TRBJ2-7, with 7 positions matching TRBD1. With 5 bases clipped from V and 1 base from J, the junction kept 5 bases outside the gene matches. CDR1 and CDR2 from the germline V gene are MDHEN and SYDVKM. This CDR3 is 14 amino acids long. The CDR3 region has the DNA TGTGCCAGCAGTACCGGGACAGTTTCCTACGAGCAGTACTTC. Translating gives CASSTGTVSYEQYF. The full variable domain, rest sourced from reference TRBV28 and TRBJ2-7, is DVKVTQSSRYLVKRTGEKVFLECVQDMDHENMFWYRQDPGLGLRLIYFSYDVKMKEKGDIPEGYSVSREKKERFSLILESASTNQTSMYLCASSTGTVSYEQYFGPGTRLTVT.

The rearrangement joins TRBV10-3 to TRBJ2-1; D not certain. Trimming pared 8 bases from V and 9 bases from J, leaving 14 bases between. The CDR3 contains 12 residues. Per germline, CDR1 ENHRY and CDR2 SYGVKD. CDR3 coding DNA: TGTGCCATCGGTATAGCATACGGTGAGCAGTTCTTC. It translates to CAIGIAYGEQFF.

CDR3 sequence reads: CASSLRAGPSTDTQYF. Written as DNA, the CDR3 is TGTGCCAGCAGCTTGAGAGCGGGACCAAGCACAGATACGCAGTATTTT. This chain links TRBV5-4 with TRBJ2-3; 7 bases are a match to TRBD2. V lost 1 base to trimming and J lost 0 bases; unmatched junction nucleotides: 5. The CDR3 is made up of 16 amino acids. Looked up from germline, CDR1 is SGHNT and CDR2 is YYREEE (reference sequence).

V gene TRBV29-1 combines with J gene TRBJ1-2; D ambiguous. With 1 base removed from V and 8 bases from J, the gap between germline ends came to 8 bases. Germline CDR1 reads SQVTM; CDR2 reads ANQGSEA. The CDR3 length is 11 residues. The CDR3 region has the DNA TGCAGCGTTGAAGTAGGGAGAGGCTACACCTTC. Translating it yields CSVEVGRGYTF.

The V and J genes are TRBV5-4 and TRBJ2-1; D might be TRBD1 (6 bases). V was clipped by 6 bases and J by 2 bases, with 21 bases between them. The CDR3 contains 17 residues. Per germline, CDR1 SGHNT and CDR2 YYREEE (reference sequence). CDR3 region: CASKETGGRRAYNEQFF. The CDR3 nucleotides read TGTGCCAGCAAAGAGACAGGTGGGAGACGCGCCTACAATGAGCAGTTCTTC.

The CDR3 is CASSQESRAAYEQYF. In DNA form, the CDR3 reads TGTGCCAGCAGCCAAGAGAGCAGGGCGGCCTACGAGCAGTACTTC. V and J are TRBV14 and TRBJ2-7; TRBD1 is a possible D gene (5 bases). Germline CDR1 is SGHDN and CDR2 is FVKESK. The CDR3 is 15 amino acids. V gave up 0 bases and J gave up 2 bases, with 11 bases separating them.

The chain uses TRBV5-6 and TRBJ2-5, with D possibly matching TRBD1 (5 bases). V was clipped by 1 base and J by 1 base, with 17 bases between them. Looked up from germline, CDR1 is SGHDT and CDR2 is YYEEEE. The CDR3 is 17 residues long. CDR3 amino acids: CASSLLPPGRGQETQYF. CDR3 bases: TGTGCCAGCAGCTTGTTGCCCCCTGGTAGGGGCCAAGAGACCCAGTACTTC.

This chain connects TRBV6-5 to TRBJ1-1; D is ambiguous. Trimming cost V 7 bases and J 0 bases, with 12 bases left between them. This CDR3 comprises 14 residues. CDR1 and CDR2 from the germline V gene are MNHEY and SVGAGI. CDR3 nucleotides: TGTGCCAGCACCCTGGACGGGGTGAACACTGAAGCTTTCTTT. Its protein is CASTLDGVNTEAFF.

This clone was observed a few times. The V and J genes are TRBV7-9 and TRBJ1-1, with TRBD1 identical over 7 bases. The germline V gene encodes CDR1 SEHNR and CDR2 FQNEAQ (reference sequence). The CDR3 length is 13 residues. V was clipped by 10 bases and J by 3 bases; unmatched bases: 8. CDR3 residues: CATRQGRDTEAFF. For the CDR3, the DNA is TGTGCCACCCGACAGGGTAGGGACACTGAAGCTTTCTTT.

V usage is TRBV5-1 and J usage is TRBJ2-7; 14 bases agree with TRBD2. V shed 4 bases, J shed 0 bases, and the junction held 9 bases outside the gene matches. This CDR3 is built from 18 residues. Germline loops: CDR1 SGHRS, CDR2 YFSETQ. The CDR3 region is CASSIWTSGGSYSYEQYF. DNA for the CDR3: TGCGCCAGCAGCATTTGGACTAGCGGGGGGTCCTACTCCTACGAGCAGTACTTC.

The genes are TRBV7-2 and TRBJ1-2; 7 positions match TRBD1. Germline V CDR1 and CDR2: SGHTA, FQGNSA. The CDR3 has 17 residues. The V and J ends lost 1 base and 8 bases, in that order; junction bases with no gene match: 16. CDR3 in amino acids: CASSLDPVTGRSGGYTF. The CDR3 nucleotides read TGTGCCAGCAGCTTAGACCCTGTGACAGGGAGATCGGGAGGCTACACCTTC.

The V and J genes are TRBV4-1 and TRBJ1-1; a possible D gene is TRBD1 (5 bases). This CDR3 contains 12 residues. V was clipped by 1 base and J by 11 bases, with 11 bases between them. Germline CDR1 and CDR2: MGHRA and YSYEKL. The CDR3 DNA is TGCGCCAGCAGCCAAGGGGGGGTGGTCGCTTTCTTT. It encodes CASSQGGVVAFF.

The rearrangement uses TRBV6-5 and TRBJ1-1; 7 bases map to TRBD1. After removal of 2 bases from V and 1 base from J, the junction contained 1 base not matched to a gene. The CDR3 runs to 14 residues. Germline V gives CDR1 MNHEY, CDR2 SVGAGI. Here the CDR3 reads CASSYGTENTEAFF. DNA of the CDR3: TGTGCCAGCAGTTACGGGACAGAGAACACTGAAGCTTTCTTT.

This chain joins TRBV7-2 and TRBJ1-5, with D possibly TRBD1 on 5 matching bases. The CDR3 spans 13 residues. Germline loops: CDR1 SGHTA, CDR2 FQGNSA. Trimming pared 4 bases from V and 6 bases from J, leaving 10 bases between. The CDR3 DNA reads TGTGCCAGCAGCTCAACTACAGGTCAGCCCCAGCATTTT. Protein sequence: CASSSTTGQPQHF.

The genes are TRBV5-4 and TRBJ2-3, with 14 bases lining up with TRBD2. This CDR3 has 17 amino acids. V was pared by 5 bases and J by 2 bases, with 7 bases of the junction left unmatched. Germline loops: CDR1 SGHNT, CDR2 YYREEE (reference sequence). CDR3 protein: CASRPRLAGGNTDTQYF. The DNA of the CDR3 is TGTGCCAGCAGGCCTCGACTAGCGGGAGGGAACACAGATACGCAGTATTTT. Full variable domain (rest looked up from reference TRBV5-4 and TRBJ2-3): ETGVTQSPTHLIKTRGQQVTLRCSSQSGHNTVSWYQQALGQGPQFIFQYYREEENGRGNFPPRFSGLQFPNYSSELNVNALELDDSALYLCASRPRLAGGNTDTQYFGPGTRLTVL.

CDR3: CASSVGLAGYEQYF. DNA for the CDR3: TGTGCCAGCAGTGTCGGGCTAGCGGGGTACGAGCAGTACTTC. This chain links TRBV2 with TRBJ2-7, with 9 nucleotides matching TRBD2. Germline assignment: CDR1 SNHLY and CDR2 FYNNEI. After removal of 4 bases from V and 4 bases from J, the junction contained 5 bases not matched to a gene. This CDR3 is 14 amino acids long.

The gene calls are TRBV7-2 and TRBJ2-7, with D unclear. With 0 bases removed from V and 0 bases from J, the gap between germline ends came to 6 bases. The length of the CDR3 is 14 residues. Germline CDR1 SGHTA, CDR2 FQGNSA. The CDR3 region is CASSLAGSSYEQYF. The CDR3 nucleotides are TGTGCCAGCAGCTTAGCGGGCAGCTCCTACGAGCAGTACTTC.

The gene calls are TRBV9 and TRBJ2-5; D unclear. The germline V and J ends were trimmed by 2 bases and 5 bases, with 16 bases remaining between them. Germline CDR1 SGDLS, CDR2 YYNGEE. This CDR3 is 15 amino acids long. CDR3 amino acids: CASSVLASESETQYF. CDR3 DNA sequence: TGTGCCAGCAGCGTGCTCGCATCCGAGAGCGAGACCCAGTACTTC.

The chain uses TRBV5-4 and TRBJ2-1; 15 bases agree with TRBD2. The V gene's germline CDR1 is SGHNT and CDR2 YYREEE (reference sequence). The ends lost 4 bases at V and 7 bases at J; junction bases unmatched: 6. The CDR3 loop spans 16 amino acids. The DNA for the CDR3 is TGTGCCAGCAGCCCACCCGGGACTAGCGGGAGGAATGAGCAGTTCTTC. The encoded protein is CASSPPGTSGRNEQFF.